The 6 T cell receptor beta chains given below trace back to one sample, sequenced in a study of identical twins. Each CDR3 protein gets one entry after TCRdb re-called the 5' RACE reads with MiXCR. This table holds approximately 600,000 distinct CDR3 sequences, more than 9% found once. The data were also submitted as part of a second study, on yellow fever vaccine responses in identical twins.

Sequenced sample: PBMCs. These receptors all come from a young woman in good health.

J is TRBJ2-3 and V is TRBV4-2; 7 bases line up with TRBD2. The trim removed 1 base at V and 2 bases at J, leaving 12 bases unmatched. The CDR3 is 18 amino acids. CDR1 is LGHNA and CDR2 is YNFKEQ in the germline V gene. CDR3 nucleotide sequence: TGTGCCAGCAGCCAAGGCGGGGGACCAACCCAGACCACAGATACGCAGTATTTT. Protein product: CASSQGGGPTQTTDTQYF.

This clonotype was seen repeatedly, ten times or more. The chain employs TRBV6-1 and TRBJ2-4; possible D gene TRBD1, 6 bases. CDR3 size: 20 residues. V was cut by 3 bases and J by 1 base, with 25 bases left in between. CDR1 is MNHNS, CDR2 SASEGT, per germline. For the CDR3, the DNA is TGTGCCAGCAGTGACGCGTTATGGACAGCCGCTTCTTCGGCCAAAAACATTCAGTACTTC. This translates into CASSDALWTAASSAKNIQYF.

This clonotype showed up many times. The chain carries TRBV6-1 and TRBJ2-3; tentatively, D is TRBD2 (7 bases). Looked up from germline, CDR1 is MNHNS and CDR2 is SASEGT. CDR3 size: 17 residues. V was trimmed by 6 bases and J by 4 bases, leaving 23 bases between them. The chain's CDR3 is CASRGEGGRGSADTQYF. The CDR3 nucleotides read TGTGCCAGCAGAGGGGAGGGAGGCAGGGGCTCCGCAGATACGCAGTATTTT.

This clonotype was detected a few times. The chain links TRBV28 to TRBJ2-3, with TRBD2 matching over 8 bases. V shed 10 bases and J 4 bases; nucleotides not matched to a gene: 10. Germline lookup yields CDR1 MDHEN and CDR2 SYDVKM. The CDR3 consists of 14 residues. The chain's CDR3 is CATDSGSVPDTQYF. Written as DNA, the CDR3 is TGTGCCACCGACAGCGGGAGCGTACCAGATACGCAGTATTTT.

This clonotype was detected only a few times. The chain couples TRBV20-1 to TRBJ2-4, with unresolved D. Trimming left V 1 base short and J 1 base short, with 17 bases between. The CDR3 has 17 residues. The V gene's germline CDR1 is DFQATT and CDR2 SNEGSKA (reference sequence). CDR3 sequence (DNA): TGCAGTGCTAGAGGATACAGCCAGAGTTTGGCCAAAAACATTCAGTACTTC. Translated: CSARGYSQSLAKNIQYF.

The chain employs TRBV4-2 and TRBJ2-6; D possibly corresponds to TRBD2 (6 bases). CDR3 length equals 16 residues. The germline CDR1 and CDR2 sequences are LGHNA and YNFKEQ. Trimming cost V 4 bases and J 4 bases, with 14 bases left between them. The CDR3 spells CASSLPSARGANVLTF. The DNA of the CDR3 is TGTGCCAGCAGCCTCCCTAGCGCTCGGGGGGCCAACGTCCTGACTTTC.